These 19 T cell receptor beta chains were sequenced from one sample in a study of T-cell reconstitution after alpha-beta-depleted transplantation in children. The library targeted TCRbeta and was prepared with unique molecular identifiers. MiXCR was run by TCRdb on the PCR reads, yielding one entry per CDR3 protein. The sample records about 640,000 distinct CDR3 sequences, roughly 17% being singletons. The sequences come from PBMCs from the stem cell graft donor, collected from the stem cell graft. The receptors shown here come from a human donor who donated a stem cell graft to a child with acute myeloid leukemia.

This clonotype was counted ten times or more. The CDR3 spells CASSLADGELFF. As DNA, the CDR3 is TGCGCCAGCAGCCTTGCGGACGGGGAGCTGTTTTTT. This chain links TRBV5-1 with TRBJ2-2; D gene unclear. Trimming removed 4 bases at V and 7 bases at J, with 8 bases between. The CDR3 is made up of 12 amino acids. CDR1 SGHRS and CDR2 YFSETQ come from the germline V gene.

This clonotype was detected many times. J is TRBJ2-5 and V is TRBV10-3; no definite D call. V lost 6 bases to trimming and J lost 5 bases, with 13 bases between them. Germline CDR1 is ENHRY and CDR2 is SYGVKD. This CDR3 spans 13 amino acids. CDR3 nucleotides: TGTGCCATCAGCGTCGTGCCTCGCGAGACCCAGTACTTC. This codes for CAISVVPRETQYF.

This clonotype was counted many times. The J gene is TRBJ2-7, the V gene TRBV20-1; possibly TRBD1 or TRBD2 for D (6 bases each). The CDR3 contains 11 residues. CDR1 and CDR2 (germline): DFQATT, SNEGSKA (reference sequence). With 0 bases removed from V and 11 bases from J, the gap between germline ends came to 11 bases. CDR3 in amino acids: CSARESGEEYF. CDR3 DNA sequence: TGCAGTGCTAGAGAGTCAGGGGAGGAGTACTTC.

This clonotype has just a few counts. The rearrangement links TRBV12-3 or TRBV12-4 to TRBJ2-7; D uncertain. The CDR3 is 11 amino acids. Trimming left V 6 bases short and J 8 bases short, with 11 bases between. As DNA, the CDR3 is TGTGCCAGCAGGATCAACACCAAGCAGTACTTC. Protein: CASRINTKQYF.

In its sample, this clonotype was seen a few times. This sequence joins TRBV6-1 and TRBJ1-5, with a tentative D call TRBD1 (6 bases). This CDR3 contains 17 residues. The V and J ends lost 6 bases and 0 bases respectively, with 18 bases between them. Germline CDR1 MNHNS, CDR2 SASEGT. The CDR3 DNA is TGTGCCAGCAGGGGAGTCACAGGGCACGATAGCAATCAGCCCCAGCATTTT. Protein: CASRGVTGHDSNQPQHF.

This clonotype was detected only a few times. The chain employs TRBV24-1 and TRBJ2-2; 9 bases agree with TRBD2. The CDR3 has 17 residues. J lost 5 bases, V lost 5 bases, and 11 bases had no gene match. In germline, CDR1 is KGHDR, CDR2 SFDVKD. The CDR3 spells CATSGQLAGLRTGELFF. CDR3 DNA: TGTGCCACCAGTGGACAGCTAGCGGGGCTTCGGACCGGGGAGCTGTTTTTT.

This clonotype was seen many times. The chain combines TRBV20-1 with TRBJ2-3; 10 nucleotides line up with TRBD2. CDR3 size: 17 residues. The ends lost 3 bases at V and 10 bases at J; junction bases unmatched: 19. CDR1 is DFQATT and CDR2 is SNEGSKA in the germline V gene (reference sequence). Here the CDR3 reads CSARIPGSGGAKEAQYF. For the CDR3, the DNA is TGCAGTGCTAGGATCCCCGGGAGCGGGGGGGCAAAAGAGGCGCAGTATTTT.

J is TRBJ1-1 and V is TRBV5-6; D is unclear. Trimming pared 4 bases from V and 6 bases from J, leaving 13 bases between. The CDR3 loop spans 13 amino acids. Germline V CDR1 and CDR2: SGHDT, YYEEEE. As DNA, the CDR3 is TGTGCCAGCAGCCCTGGAGCGTTAGCTGAAGCTTTCTTT. This gives the protein CASSPGALAEAFF.

This clonotype was detected many times. The J gene is TRBJ2-4, the V gene TRBV29-1; 12 positions agree with TRBD1. With V trimmed by 6 bases and J by 0 bases, 18 bases remained unmatched. The germline V gene has CDR1 SQVTM and CDR2 ANQGSEA. The CDR3 extends over 20 amino acids. The DNA for the CDR3 is TGCAGCGTCGAGGTTGGGCCTGGGACAGGGGGCATCCTAGCCAAAAACATTCAGTACTTC. Its protein is CSVEVGPGTGGILAKNIQYF. Based on the CDR3 plus reference TRBV29-1 and TRBJ2-4, the full variable domain is SAVISQKPSRDICQRGTSLTIQCQVDSQVTMMFWYRQQPGQSLTLIATANQGSEATYESGFVIDKFPISRPNLTFSTLTVSNMSPEDSSIYLCSVEVGPGTGGILAKNIQYFGAGTRLSVL.

The V and J genes are TRBV11-1 and TRBJ2-7, with a possible D match to TRBD2 (5 bases). The CDR3 has 17 residues. CDR1 is SGHAT and CDR2 is FQDESV in the germline V gene (reference sequence). The V end was cut by 0 bases, the J end by 0 bases, with 15 bases between. CDR3 in amino acids: CASSLATTGTNSYEQYF. The CDR3 coding sequence is TGTGCCAGCAGCTTAGCGACTACGGGTACTAACTCCTACGAGCAGTACTTC.

The V and J genes are TRBV24-1 and TRBJ2-3; TRBD1 might be the D (6 bases). CDR1 and CDR2 from the germline V gene are KGHDR and SFDVKD. Trimming removed 7 bases at V and 2 bases at J, with 12 bases between. CDR3 length: 14 residues. CDR3 protein: CATSEGHHTDTQYF. DNA of the CDR3: TGTGCCACCAGCGAGGGACACCACACAGATACGCAGTATTTT.

The chain combines TRBV20-1 with TRBJ1-6; 7 nucleotides align to TRBD1. The CDR3 contains 14 residues. CDR1 and CDR2 (germline): DFQATT, SNEGSKA (reference sequence). J lost 6 bases, V lost 5 bases, and 7 bases had no gene match. Here the CDR3 reads CSAQGGAGNSPLHF. In DNA form, the CDR3 reads TGCAGTGCTCAGGGGGGGGCGGGTAATTCACCCCTCCACTTT.

This clonotype occurred many times. This rearrangement joins TRBV29-1 to TRBJ2-7, with a possible D match to TRBD1 (5 bases). Trimming took off 4 bases at V and 3 bases at J, with 13 bases between the two ends. The V gene's germline CDR1 is SQVTM and CDR2 ANQGSEA. The CDR3 length is 13 residues. CDR3 nucleotides: TGCAGCGTTGTGCAGGACACAAGCTACGAGCAGTACTTC. It translates to CSVVQDTSYEQYF.

This clonotype was recorded many times. This sequence joins TRBV12-3 or TRBV12-4 and TRBJ2-5, with D hard to call. V gave up 6 bases and J gave up 4 bases, with 12 bases separating them. This CDR3 is built from 13 residues. The CDR3 region is CASSLGGVETQYF. In DNA form, the CDR3 reads TGTGCCAGCAGCCTGGGCGGAGTAGAGACCCAGTACTTC.

This clonotype was seen ten or more times. The V and J genes are TRBV12-3 or TRBV12-4 and TRBJ2-5; possibly TRBD1 or TRBD2 for D (5 bases each). V was pared by 5 bases and J by 5 bases, with 21 bases between. This CDR3 has 16 residues. In DNA form, the CDR3 reads TGTGCCAGCAGTCCATCTCCGGGACCGGGCTGGGAGACCCAGTACTTC. Residues: CASSPSPGPGWETQYF.

This clonotype was observed a few times. This chain connects TRBV6-2 or TRBV6-3 to TRBJ2-5; D unclear. This CDR3 region has 13 residues. The germline V and J ends were trimmed by 5 bases and 0 bases, with 7 bases remaining between them. Looked up from germline, CDR1 is MNHEY and CDR2 is SVGEGT. The CDR3 sequence: CASSRMYQETQYF. For the CDR3, the DNA is TGTGCCAGCAGTCGGATGTACCAAGAGACCCAGTACTTC.

This clonotype was observed a few times. The J gene is TRBJ2-1, the V gene TRBV10-3, with D unclear. The CDR3 is 12 amino acids. Germline CDR1 is ENHRY and CDR2 is SYGVKD. V lost 3 bases to trimming and J lost 5 bases, with 5 bases between them. CDR3 sequence: CAISEENNEQFF. DNA for the CDR3: TGTGCCATCAGTGAAGAGAACAATGAGCAGTTCTTC.

This clonotype has a count of ten or more. The rearrangement uses TRBV29-1 and TRBJ1-1; 8 bases are shared with TRBD1. The CDR3 sequence is 14 residues long. Germline CDR1 and CDR2: SQVTM and ANQGSEA. V lost 7 bases and J lost 2; bases outside the gene matches: 9. The DNA of the CDR3 is TGCAGCGCTGCTAACAGGGGGTTTAACACTGAAGCTTTCTTT. Translated: CSAANRGFNTEAFF.

In its sample, this clonotype was seen many times. The rearrangement uses TRBV5-4 and TRBJ2-1, with 11 bases that match TRBD2. The CDR3 consists of 15 residues. CDR1 and CDR2 (germline): SGHNT, YYREEE (reference sequence). With V trimmed by 4 bases and J by 4 bases, 4 bases remained unmatched. CDR3 sequence (DNA): TGTGCCAGCAGCCGAGGGACTAGCGGATACAATGAGCAGTTCTTC. Its translation: CASSRGTSGYNEQFF.